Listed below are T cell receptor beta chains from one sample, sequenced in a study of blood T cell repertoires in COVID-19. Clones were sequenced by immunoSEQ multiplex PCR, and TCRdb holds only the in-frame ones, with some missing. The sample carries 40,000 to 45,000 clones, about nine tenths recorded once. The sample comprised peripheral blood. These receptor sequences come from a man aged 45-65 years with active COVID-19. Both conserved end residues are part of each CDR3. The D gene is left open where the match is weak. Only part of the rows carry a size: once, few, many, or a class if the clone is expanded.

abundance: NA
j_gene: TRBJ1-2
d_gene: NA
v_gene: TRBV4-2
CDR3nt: TGTGCCAGCAGCCAAGATCGGGGTTATTCTGGACCCTCTGAGGATGGCTACACCTTC
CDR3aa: CASSQDRGYSGPSEDGYTF

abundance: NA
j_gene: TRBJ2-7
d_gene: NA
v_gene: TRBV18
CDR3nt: TGTGCCAGCTCACCCCAGGGTTCCTACGAGCAGTACTTC
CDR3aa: CASSPQGSYEQYF

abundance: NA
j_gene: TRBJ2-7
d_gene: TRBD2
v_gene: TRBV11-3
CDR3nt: TGTGCCAGCAGCTTGACTAGCGGGATTCGGCAGTACTTC
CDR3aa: CASSLTSGIRQYF

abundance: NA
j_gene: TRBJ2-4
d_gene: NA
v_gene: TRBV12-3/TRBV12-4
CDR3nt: TGTGCCAGCAGTTCGGACTTAAACATTCAGTACTTC
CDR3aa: CASSSDLNIQYF

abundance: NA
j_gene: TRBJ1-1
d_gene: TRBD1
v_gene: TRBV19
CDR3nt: TGTGCCAGTATAACAGGGGCTCATGACACTGAAGCTTTCTTT
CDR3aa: CASITGAHDTEAFF

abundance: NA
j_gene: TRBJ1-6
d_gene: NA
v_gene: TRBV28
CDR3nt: TGTGCCAGCGAAATCCAGGGGAGCTCACCCCTCCACTTT
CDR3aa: CASEIQGSSPLHF

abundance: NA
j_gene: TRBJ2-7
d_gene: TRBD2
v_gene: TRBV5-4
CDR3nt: TGTGCCAGCAGCTCGACGGTTAGCGGGAGGGCCGACGAGCAGTACTTC
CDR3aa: CASSSTVSGRADEQYF

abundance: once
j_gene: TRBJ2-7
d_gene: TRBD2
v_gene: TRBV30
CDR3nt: TGTGCCTGGAGTGTACGGGGACTAGCGGAGCAGGGGGAGCAGTACTTC
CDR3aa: CAWSVRGLAEQGEQYF

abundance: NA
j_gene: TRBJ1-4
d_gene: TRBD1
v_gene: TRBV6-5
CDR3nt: TGTGCCAGCAGTTACTTAGGACAGGTTAATAATGAAAAACTGTTTTTT
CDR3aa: CASSYLGQVNNEKLFF

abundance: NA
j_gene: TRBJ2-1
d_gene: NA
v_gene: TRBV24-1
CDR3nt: TGTGCCACCAGTGACCCTCTAGCGCTCACCTACAATGAGCAGTTCTTC
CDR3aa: CATSDPLALTYNEQFF

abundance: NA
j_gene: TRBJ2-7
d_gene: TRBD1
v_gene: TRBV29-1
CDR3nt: TGCAGCGTTGGGGACAGGGACCGGTACGAGCAGTACTTC
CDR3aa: CSVGDRDRYEQYF

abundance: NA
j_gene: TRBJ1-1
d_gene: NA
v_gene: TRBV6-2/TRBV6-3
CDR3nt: TGTGCCAGCAGTTCTACCTATTTGAACACTGAAGCTTTCTTT
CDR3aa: CASSSTYLNTEAFF

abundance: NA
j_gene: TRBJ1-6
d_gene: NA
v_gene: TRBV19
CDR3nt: TGTGCCAGTAGTATTCGACAGTCGAATAAGTCACCCCCCCACTTT
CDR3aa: CASSIRQSNKSPPHF